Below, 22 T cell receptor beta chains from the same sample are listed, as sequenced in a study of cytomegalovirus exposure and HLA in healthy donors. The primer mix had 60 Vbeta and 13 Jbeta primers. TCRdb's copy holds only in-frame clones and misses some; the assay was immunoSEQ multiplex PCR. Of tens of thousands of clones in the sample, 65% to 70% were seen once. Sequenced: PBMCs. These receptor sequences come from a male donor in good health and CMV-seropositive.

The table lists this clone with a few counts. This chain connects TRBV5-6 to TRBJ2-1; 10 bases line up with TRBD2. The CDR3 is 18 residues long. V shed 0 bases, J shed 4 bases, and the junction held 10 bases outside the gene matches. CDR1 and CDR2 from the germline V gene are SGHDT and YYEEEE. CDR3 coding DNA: TGTGCCAGCAGCTTGGTACCCTTAGCGGGGGGCCTATACAATGAGCAGTTCTTC. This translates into CASSLVPLAGGLYNEQFF. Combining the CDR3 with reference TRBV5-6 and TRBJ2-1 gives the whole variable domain DAGVTQSPTHLIKTRGQQVTLRCSPKSGHDTVSWYQQALGQGPQFIFQYYEEEERQRGNFPDRFSGHQFPNYSSELNVNALLLGDSALYLCASSLVPLAGGLYNEQFFGPGTRLTVL.

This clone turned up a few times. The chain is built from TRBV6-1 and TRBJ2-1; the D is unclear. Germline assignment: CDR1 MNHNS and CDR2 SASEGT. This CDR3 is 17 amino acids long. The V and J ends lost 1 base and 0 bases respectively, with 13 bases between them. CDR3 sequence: CASSEVASVSSYNEQFF. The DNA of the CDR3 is TGTGCCAGCAGTGAAGTGGCAAGCGTGAGCTCCTACAATGAGCAGTTCTTC.

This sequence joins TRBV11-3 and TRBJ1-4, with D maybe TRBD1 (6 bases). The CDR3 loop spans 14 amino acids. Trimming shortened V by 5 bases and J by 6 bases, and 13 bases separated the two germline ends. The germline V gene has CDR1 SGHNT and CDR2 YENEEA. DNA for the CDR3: TGTGCCAGCAGCAACAGGGATAGCGATGAAAAACTGTTTTTT. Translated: CASSNRDSDEKLFF.

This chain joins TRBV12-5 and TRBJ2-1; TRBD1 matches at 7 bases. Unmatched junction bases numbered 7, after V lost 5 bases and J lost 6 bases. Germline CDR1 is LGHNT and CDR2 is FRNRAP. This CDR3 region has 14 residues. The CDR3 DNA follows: TGTGCTAGTGGTCAACCGACAGGGACCAATGAGCAGTTCTTC. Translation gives CASGQPTGTNEQFF.

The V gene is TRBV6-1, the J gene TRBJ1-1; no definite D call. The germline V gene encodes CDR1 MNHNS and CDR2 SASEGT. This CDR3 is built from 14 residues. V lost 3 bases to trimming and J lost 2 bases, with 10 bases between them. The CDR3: CASSEVGLNTEAFF. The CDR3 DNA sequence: TGTGCCAGCAGTGAGGTCGGTTTAAACACTGAAGCTTTCTTT.

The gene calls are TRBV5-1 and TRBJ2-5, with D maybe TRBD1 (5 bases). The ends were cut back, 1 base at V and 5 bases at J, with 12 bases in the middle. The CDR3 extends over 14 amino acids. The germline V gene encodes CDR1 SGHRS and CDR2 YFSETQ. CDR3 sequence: CASSLQGFWETQYF. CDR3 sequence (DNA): TGCGCCAGCAGCTTGCAGGGATTCTGGGAGACCCAGTACTTC.

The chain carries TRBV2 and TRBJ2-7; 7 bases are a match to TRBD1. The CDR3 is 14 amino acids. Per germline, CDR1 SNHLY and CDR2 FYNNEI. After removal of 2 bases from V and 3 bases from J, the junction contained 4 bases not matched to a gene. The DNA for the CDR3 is TGTGCCAGCAGTGAACAGGGGGAAGGCTACGAGCAGTACTTC. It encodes CASSEQGEGYEQYF. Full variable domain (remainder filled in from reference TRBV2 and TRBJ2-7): EPEVTQTPSHQVTQMGQEVILRCVPISNHLYFYWYRQILGQKVEFLVSFYNNEISEKSEIFDDQFSVERPDGSNFTLKIRSTKLEDSAMYFCASSEQGEGYEQYFGPGTRLTVT.

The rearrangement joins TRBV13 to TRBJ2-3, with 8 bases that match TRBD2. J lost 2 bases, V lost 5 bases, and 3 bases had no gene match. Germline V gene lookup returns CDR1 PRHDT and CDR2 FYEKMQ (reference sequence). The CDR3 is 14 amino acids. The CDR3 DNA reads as TGTGCCAGCAGCCTTAGCGGGGACACAGATACGCAGTATTTT. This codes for CASSLSGDTDTQYF.

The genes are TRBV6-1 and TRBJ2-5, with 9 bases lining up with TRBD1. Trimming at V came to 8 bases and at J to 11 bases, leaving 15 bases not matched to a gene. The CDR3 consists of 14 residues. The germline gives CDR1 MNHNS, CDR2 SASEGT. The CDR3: CASSDGDRDGEQYF. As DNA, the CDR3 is TGTGCCAGCTCGGACGGGGACAGGGATGGTGAGCAGTACTTC.

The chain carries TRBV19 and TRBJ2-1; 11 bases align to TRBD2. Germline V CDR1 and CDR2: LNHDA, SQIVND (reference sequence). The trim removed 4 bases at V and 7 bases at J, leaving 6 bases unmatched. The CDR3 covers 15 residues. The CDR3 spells CASSNGGTSGNEQFF. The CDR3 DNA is TGTGCCAGTAGTAATGGGGGGACTAGCGGAAATGAGCAGTTCTTC.

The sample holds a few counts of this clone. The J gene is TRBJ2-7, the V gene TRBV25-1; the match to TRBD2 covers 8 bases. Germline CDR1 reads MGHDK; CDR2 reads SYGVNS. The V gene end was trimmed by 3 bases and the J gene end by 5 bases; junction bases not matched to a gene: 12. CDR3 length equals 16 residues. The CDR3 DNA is TGTGCCAGCAGTGATCCGGCTCAGCGGGAGTCCCACGAGCAGTACTTC. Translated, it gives CASSDPAQRESHEQYF.

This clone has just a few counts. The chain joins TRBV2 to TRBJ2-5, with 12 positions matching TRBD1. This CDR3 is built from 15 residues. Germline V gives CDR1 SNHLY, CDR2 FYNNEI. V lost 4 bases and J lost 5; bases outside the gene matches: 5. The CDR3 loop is CASSGGQGAWETQYF. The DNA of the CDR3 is TGTGCCAGCAGTGGGGGACAGGGGGCGTGGGAGACCCAGTACTTC.

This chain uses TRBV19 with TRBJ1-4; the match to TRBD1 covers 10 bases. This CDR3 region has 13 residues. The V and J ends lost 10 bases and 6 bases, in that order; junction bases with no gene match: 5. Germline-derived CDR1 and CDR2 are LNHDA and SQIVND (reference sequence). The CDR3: CATSGTGDEKLFF. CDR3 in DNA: TGTGCCACTTCCGGGACAGGGGATGAAAAACTGTTTTTT. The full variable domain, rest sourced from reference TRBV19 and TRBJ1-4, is DGGITQSPKYLFRKEGQNVTLSCEQNLNHDAMYWYRQDPGQGLRLIYYSQIVNDFQKGDIAEGYSVSREKKESFPLTVTSAQKNPTAFYLCATSGTGDEKLFFGSGTQLSVL.

CDR3 coding DNA: TGCGCCAGCAGGTTACAGGGGGACACTGAAGCTTTCTTT. Translated, it gives CASRLQGDTEAFF. The chain couples TRBV10-2 to TRBJ1-1, with TRBD1 matching 8 bases. The CDR3 extends over 13 amino acids. Trimming cost V 6 bases and J 3 bases; bases outside gene matches: 3. CDR1 WSHSY and CDR2 SAAADI come from the germline V gene.

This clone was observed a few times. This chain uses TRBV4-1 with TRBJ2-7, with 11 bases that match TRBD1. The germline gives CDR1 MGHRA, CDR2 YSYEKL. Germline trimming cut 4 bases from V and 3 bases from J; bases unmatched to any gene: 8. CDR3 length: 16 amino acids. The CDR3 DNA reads TGCGCCAGCAGCCTTGGCCCCGGGACAGGGGGCTACGAGCAGTACTTC. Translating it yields CASSLGPGTGGYEQYF.

In nucleotides, the CDR3 is TGTGCCAGCAGCTTGGGGCGGACAGGGTGGGTAGGCAATGAGCAGTTCTTC. Translated: CASSLGRTGWVGNEQFF. V is TRBV5-4 and J is TRBJ2-1; TRBD1 matches 8 bases. V lost 0 bases to trimming and J lost 6 bases; unmatched junction nucleotides: 11. Germline V gene lookup returns CDR1 SGHNT and CDR2 YYREEE (reference sequence). The CDR3 has 17 residues.

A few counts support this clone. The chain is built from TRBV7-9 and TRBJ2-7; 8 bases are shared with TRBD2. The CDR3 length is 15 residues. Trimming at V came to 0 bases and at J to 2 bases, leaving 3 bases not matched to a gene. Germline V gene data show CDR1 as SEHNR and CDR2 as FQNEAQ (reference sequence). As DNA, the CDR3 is TGTGCCAGCAGCTTAGCACTAGCGGAACCCTACGAGCAGTACTTC. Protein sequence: CASSLALAEPYEQYF.

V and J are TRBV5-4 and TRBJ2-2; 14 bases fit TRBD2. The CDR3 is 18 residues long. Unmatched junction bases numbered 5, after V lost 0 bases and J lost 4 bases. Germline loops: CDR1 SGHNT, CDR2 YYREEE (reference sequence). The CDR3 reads CASSLGGLAGVSTGELFF. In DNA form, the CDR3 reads TGTGCCAGCAGCTTGGGGGGACTAGCGGGGGTCTCCACCGGGGAGCTGTTTTTT.

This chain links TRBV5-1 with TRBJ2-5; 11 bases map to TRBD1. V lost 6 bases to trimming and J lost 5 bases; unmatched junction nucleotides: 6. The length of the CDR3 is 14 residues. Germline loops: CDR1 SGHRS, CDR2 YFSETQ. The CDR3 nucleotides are TGCGCCAGCAACATAAGGACAGGGGGCGAGACCCAGTACTTC. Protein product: CASNIRTGGETQYF.

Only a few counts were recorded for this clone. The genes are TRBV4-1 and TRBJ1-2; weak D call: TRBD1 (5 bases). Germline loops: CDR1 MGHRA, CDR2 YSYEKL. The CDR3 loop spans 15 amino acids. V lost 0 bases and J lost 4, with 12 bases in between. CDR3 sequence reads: CASSQELQGTYGYTF. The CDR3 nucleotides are TGCGCCAGCAGCCAAGAGCTCCAGGGTACCTATGGCTACACCTTC.

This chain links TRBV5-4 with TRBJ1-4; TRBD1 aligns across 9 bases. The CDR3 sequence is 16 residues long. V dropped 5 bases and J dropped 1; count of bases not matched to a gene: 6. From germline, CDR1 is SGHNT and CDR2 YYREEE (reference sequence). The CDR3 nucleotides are TGTGCCAGCAGTAGGGACAGGGAAGTAACTAATGAAAAACTGTTTTTT. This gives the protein CASSRDREVTNEKLFF.

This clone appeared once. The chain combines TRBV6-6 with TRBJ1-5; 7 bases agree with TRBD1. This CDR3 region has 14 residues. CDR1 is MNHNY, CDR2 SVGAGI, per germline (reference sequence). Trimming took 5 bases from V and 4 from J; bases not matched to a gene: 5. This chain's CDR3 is CASSPATGNQPQHF. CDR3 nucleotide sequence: TGTGCCAGCAGTCCCGCGACAGGGAATCAGCCCCAGCATTTT.